These 32 T cell receptor beta chains were all obtained from the same sample, sequenced in a study of shared clonotypes between healthy human individuals. CD45RO-negative cells were positively selected for CCR7, leaving out terminally differentiated effector memory CD45RA+ cells. Generated by immunoSEQ multiplex PCR, the TCRdb table keeps only in-frame clones and is missing some. The profile shows a few million clones, about 94% of them singletons. The sequencing input was naive CD8+ T cells from PBMCs. The receptor source for this set is a man younger than 35 in good health. Some clones in this sample may be carry-over from other donors' samples.

The V gene is TRBV28, the J gene TRBJ2-7, with 7 bases lining up with TRBD2. Germline values: CDR1 MDHEN, CDR2 SYDVKM. The ends lost 6 bases at V and 2 bases at J; junction bases unmatched: 13. The CDR3 runs 16 residues. The CDR3 coding sequence is TGTGCCAGCAGGAGGCTAAGGGCTAGCGGAGCCTACGAGCAGTACTTC. This codes for CASRRLRASGAYEQYF.

The chain couples TRBV27 to TRBJ2-1; 9 positions agree with TRBD2. The germline CDR1 and CDR2 sequences are MNHEY and SMNVEV (reference sequence). With V trimmed by 2 bases and J by 6 bases, 2 bases remained unmatched. The CDR3 runs 14 residues. CDR3 in DNA: TGTGCCAGCAGTTTACTAGCGGGGTTCAATGAGCAGTTCTTC. Protein sequence: CASSLLAGFNEQFF.

The chain is built from TRBV5-6 and TRBJ2-5; no clear D. Deletions cut 0 bases from V and 1 base from J, with 7 bases between. The CDR3 loop spans 14 amino acids. Germline lookup yields CDR1 SGHDT and CDR2 YYEEEE. CDR3 nucleotides: TGTGCCAGCAGCTTGGGGGGATCCCAAGAGACCCAGTACTTC. Amino acids: CASSLGGSQETQYF.

V gene TRBV30 combines with J gene TRBJ1-1; 8 positions agree with TRBD1. The CDR3 has 13 residues. From germline, CDR1 is GTSNPN and CDR2 SVGIG (reference sequence). Unmatched junction bases numbered 11, after V lost 4 bases and J lost 10 bases. The CDR3 here is CAWTLSTGERAFF. CDR3 nucleotides: TGTGCCTGGACCCTCTCGACAGGGGAGCGAGCTTTCTTT.

The V and J genes are TRBV9 and TRBJ2-7, with D unclear. The germline V gene has CDR1 SGDLS and CDR2 YYNGEE. CDR3 length: 15 residues. With 0 bases removed from V and 0 bases from J, the gap between germline ends came to 10 bases. CDR3 protein: CASSVADSRSYEQYF. The CDR3 nucleotides read TGTGCCAGCAGCGTAGCTGACTCCCGCTCCTACGAGCAGTACTTC.

On this clone: Other DNA sequences in the same sample also yield this CDR3. The J gene is TRBJ2-1, the V gene TRBV7-9; 7 nucleotides line up with TRBD1. The CDR3 runs to 14 residues. Germline lookup yields CDR1 SEHNR and CDR2 FQNEAQ (reference sequence). J gave up 5 bases and V 1 base, and 2 bases lay outside the gene matches. As DNA, the CDR3 is TGTGCCAGCAGCTTAGGACAGGGCAACAATGAGCAGTTCTTC. Residues: CASSLGQGNNEQFF.

The V gene is TRBV7-6, the J gene TRBJ2-7; 9 bases agree with TRBD2. Germline loops: CDR1 SGHVS, CDR2 FNYEAQ. V lost 4 bases to trimming and J lost 1 base; unmatched junction nucleotides: 5. The CDR3 has 15 residues. The CDR3 is CASSSEAGGSYEQYF. The CDR3 DNA is TGTGCCAGCAGCTCAGAAGCGGGAGGATCCTACGAGCAGTACTTC.

The chain recombines TRBV9 with TRBJ2-5; D is unclear. The CDR3 runs to 14 residues. Trimming took 0 bases from V and 5 from J, leaving 11 bases between them. Per the germline V gene, CDR1 is SGDLS and CDR2 is YYNGEE. The CDR3 sequence is CASSVGASSETQYF. CDR3 in DNA: TGTGCCAGCAGCGTAGGAGCGAGTTCCGAGACCCAGTACTTC. The complete variable domain, with remaining parts taken from reference TRBV9 and TRBJ2-5, reads DSGVTQTPKHLITATGQRVTLRCSPRSGDLSVYWYQQSLDQGLQFLIQYYNGEERAKGNILERFSAQQFPDLHSELNLSSLELGDSALYFCASSVGASSETQYFGPGTRLLVL.

The chain has TRBV7-9 and TRBJ2-1; 8 bases agree with TRBD2. J was trimmed by 1 base and V by 5 bases; bases with no gene match: 10. Per germline, CDR1 SEHNR and CDR2 FQNEAQ (reference sequence). The CDR3 extends over 17 amino acids. The CDR3 coding sequence is TGTGCCAGCAGCCCCCCGGGGGGGGTTAATTCCTACAATGAGCAGTTCTTC. Its translation is CASSPPGGVNSYNEQFF.

This chain links TRBV4-1 with TRBJ2-7; D uncertain. In germline, CDR1 is MGHRA, CDR2 YSYEKL. The length of the CDR3 is 14 residues. Trimming pared 1 base from V and 4 bases from J, leaving 11 bases between. This CDR3 is CASSQGSARYEQYF. The CDR3 bases are TGCGCCAGCAGCCAAGGGTCGGCCAGATACGAGCAGTACTTC.

This sequence joins TRBV7-8 and TRBJ2-7, with unresolved D. CDR1 is SGHVS, CDR2 FQNEAQ, per germline. CDR3 length: 13 amino acids. V was shortened by 3 bases and J by 5 bases, with 11 bases between the two germline ends. CDR3 DNA: TGTGCCAGCAGCTTGTCTAACGGCGACGAGCAGTACTTC. This codes for CASSLSNGDEQYF. The full variable domain, in which reference TRBV7-8 and TRBJ2-7 provide the parts outside the CDR3, is GAGVSQSPRYKVAKRGQDVALRCDPISGHVSLFWYQQALGQGPEFLTYFQNEAQLDKSGLPSDRFFAERPEGSVSTLKIQRTQQEDSAVYLCASSLSNGDEQYFGPGTRLTVT.

The chain couples TRBV11-3 to TRBJ2-1, with TRBD2 identical over 7 bases. Germline values: CDR1 SGHNT, CDR2 YENEEA. The V and J ends lost 1 base and 4 bases, in that order; junction bases with no gene match: 1. The CDR3 runs 14 residues. CDR3 sequence (DNA): TGTGCCAGCAGCTTAGGCGGGGGTTACAATGAGCAGTTCTTC. It codes for CASSLGGGYNEQFF.

The chain joins TRBV9 to TRBJ1-2; D possibly corresponds to TRBD1 (6 bases). The CDR3 has 15 residues. Germline V gene sequence: CDR1 SGDLS, CDR2 YYNGEE. Trimming pared 4 bases from V and 5 bases from J, leaving 18 bases between. The CDR3 nucleotides read TGTGCCAGCAGCTCGACCGGGGGCAGCTCTTATGGCTACACCTTC. This translates into CASSSTGGSSYGYTF.

This clone was observed a single time. The same CDR3 arises from other DNA sequences in this sample as well. The V call is TRBV29-1, the J call TRBJ2-7; TRBD1 agrees at 9 bases. J lost 6 bases, V lost 5 bases, and 5 bases had no gene match. Germline assignment: CDR1 SQVTM and CDR2 ANQGSEA. CDR3 length: 12 residues. The CDR3 coding sequence is TGCAGCGTTTCGGGACAGGGCGGCGAGCAGTACTTC. Its protein is CSVSGQGGEQYF.

This chain joins TRBV10-3 and TRBJ2-1; 13 nucleotides line up with TRBD2. This CDR3 spans 17 amino acids. Germline V gene sequence: CDR1 ENHRY, CDR2 SYGVKD. The junction had 13 bases not matched to a gene; V was cut back by 5 bases and J by 9 bases. Here the CDR3 DNA reads TGTGCCATCAGTCCGGGACTAGCGGGACCATTGCGAAGTGAGCAGTTCTTC. Residues: CAISPGLAGPLRSEQFF.

The chain joins TRBV18 to TRBJ1-2; D perhaps matches TRBD1 (5 bases). Germline CDR1 and CDR2: KGHSH and LQKENI. Trimming pared 3 bases from V and 4 bases from J, leaving 24 bases between. The CDR3 is 18 amino acids. The CDR3 loop reads CASSPPRVGRDLGYGYTF. CDR3 DNA: TGTGCCAGCTCACCCCCGAGGGTGGGCAGGGACCTCGGCTATGGCTACACCTTC.

The chain uses TRBV11-2 and TRBJ2-1, with D unresolved. The length of the CDR3 is 16 residues. V lost 3 bases and J 4 bases, leaving 16 bases between the germline ends. Germline V gene sequence: CDR1 SGHAT, CDR2 FQNNGV. CDR3 region: CASSFNLGGKYNEQFF. The CDR3 bases are TGTGCCAGCAGCTTTAATCTCGGCGGAAAGTACAATGAGCAGTTCTTC.

The chain is built from TRBV6-5 and TRBJ2-6; D is perhaps TRBD1 or TRBD2 (5 bases each). This CDR3 region has 14 residues. Trimming removed 4 bases at V and 2 bases at J, with 6 bases between. Germline CDR1 reads MNHEY; CDR2 reads SVGAGI. CDR3 region: CASSLGAGANVLTF. As DNA, the CDR3 is TGTGCCAGCAGTTTGGGGGCTGGGGCCAACGTCCTGACTTTC.

The CDR3 sequence is CASSESGGDGETQYF. The DNA for the CDR3 is TGTGCCAGCAGCGAGTCAGGGGGCGATGGAGAGACCCAGTACTTC. The chain joins TRBV27 to TRBJ2-5; 8 positions agree with TRBD1. The V and J ends lost 6 bases and 4 bases, in that order; junction bases with no gene match: 10. This CDR3 has 15 amino acids. Germline CDR1 reads MNHEY; CDR2 reads SMNVEV (reference sequence).

The rearrangement links TRBV7-2 to TRBJ2-7; 10 nucleotides align to TRBD2. The CDR3 consists of 14 residues. Trimming cost V 5 bases and J 7 bases; bases outside gene matches: 8. Germline V CDR1 and CDR2: SGHTA, FQGNSA. In nucleotides, the CDR3 is TGTGCCAGCAGCCCTAGCGGGAGAGGATGGGAGCAGTACTTC. As protein: CASSPSGRGWEQYF.

V gene TRBV7-9 combines with J gene TRBJ1-2; D unresolved. Germline V lookup: CDR1 SEHNR, CDR2 FQNEAQ (reference sequence). V lost 4 bases, J lost 7 bases, and 10 bases lay in between. The CDR3 totals 12 residues. CDR3 sequence (DNA): TGTGCCAGCAGCTCCCCCCGGGGTGGCTACACCTTC. This translates into CASSSPRGGYTF.

V usage is TRBV5-8 and J usage is TRBJ2-7, with unresolved D. The CDR3 spans 13 residues. CDR1 SGHTS and CDR2 YDEGEE come from the germline V gene. The V end was cut by 4 bases, the J end by 2 bases, with 10 bases between. The CDR3: CASSDPAAYEQYF. CDR3 DNA sequence: TGTGCCAGCAGCGATCCGGCTGCCTACGAGCAGTACTTC.

CDR3 sequence: CASSVGDPSYNEQFF. The CDR3 nucleotides are TGTGCCAGCAGCGTAGGGGACCCCTCCTACAATGAGCAGTTCTTC. The chain recombines TRBV9 with TRBJ2-1; D may be TRBD1 or TRBD2 (5 bases each). Germline CDR1 SGDLS, CDR2 YYNGEE. The V end lost 0 bases, the J end lost 0 bases, and 7 bases lay between the germline ends. CDR3 length: 15 amino acids. Full variable domain (rest looked up from reference TRBV9 and TRBJ2-1): DSGVTQTPKHLITATGQRVTLRCSPRSGDLSVYWYQQSLDQGLQFLIQYYNGEERAKGNILERFSAQQFPDLHSELNLSSLELGDSALYFCASSVGDPSYNEQFFGPGTRLTVL.

Regarding this clone: Additional DNA sequences in this sample encode the identical CDR3. The V and J genes are TRBV11-2 and TRBJ1-2; no clear D. Germline CDR1 and CDR2: SGHAT and FQNNGV. V was shortened by 1 base and J by 2 bases, with 8 bases between the two germline ends. The CDR3 covers 14 residues. Here the CDR3 reads CASSLGGSNYGYTF. CDR3 DNA sequence: TGTGCCAGCAGCTTAGGCGGATCGAACTATGGCTACACCTTC.

The chain combines TRBV7-9 with TRBJ2-7; D gene uncertain. Germline CDR1 SEHNR, CDR2 FQNEAQ (reference sequence). With 5 bases removed from V and 5 bases from J, the gap between germline ends came to 13 bases. The CDR3 has 13 amino acids. For the CDR3, the DNA is TGTGCCAGCAGCGGACGAAGCGCGGACGAGCAGTACTTC. It codes for CASSGRSADEQYF.

The chain joins TRBV19 to TRBJ2-1; D unresolved. Germline-derived CDR1 and CDR2 are LNHDA and SQIVND (reference sequence). This CDR3 spans 11 amino acids. Trimming stripped 7 bases from V and 8 bases from J, with 9 bases between. CDR3 protein: CASTNGDEQFF. The CDR3 region has the DNA TGTGCCAGTACCAATGGGGATGAGCAGTTCTTC. Supplemented by reference TRBV19 and TRBJ2-1, the full variable domain reads DGGITQSPKYLFRKEGQNVTLSCEQNLNHDAMYWYRQDPGQGLRLIYYSQIVNDFQKGDIAEGYSVSREKKESFPLTVTSAQKNPTAFYLCASTNGDEQFFGPGTRLTVL.

J is TRBJ2-2 and V is TRBV9, with unresolved D. The length of the CDR3 is 18 residues. Trimming removed 0 bases from V and 3 bases from J, with 18 bases in between. Germline CDR1 SGDLS, CDR2 YYNGEE. DNA of the CDR3: TGTGCCAGCAGCGTAGTAGTAGGGTTGCCGATCCACACCGGGGAGCTGTTTTTT. Amino acid sequence: CASSVVVGLPIHTGELFF.

Note on this clone: Other DNA sequences in this sample translate to the same CDR3. The chain links TRBV19 to TRBJ1-1; D not certain. The germline gives CDR1 LNHDA, CDR2 SQIVND (reference sequence). Trimming removed 0 bases at V and 5 bases at J, with 7 bases between. The CDR3 spans 13 residues. CDR3 DNA: TGTGCCAGTAGTATAGATGTCGAAACTGAAGCTTTCTTT. Translating it yields CASSIDVETEAFF.

This chain connects TRBV13 to TRBJ2-7, with D maybe TRBD2 (5 bases). Germline V gene data show CDR1 as PRHDT and CDR2 as FYEKMQ (reference sequence). Trimming removed 0 bases at V and 5 bases at J, with 11 bases between. This CDR3 comprises 14 residues. The CDR3 bases are TGTGCCAGCAGCTTAGGCGGAACCGGGGACGAGCAGTACTTC. Translation gives CASSLGGTGDEQYF.

The rearrangement links TRBV9 to TRBJ1-3; no clear D. V shed 0 bases and J shed 9 bases, with 13 bases lying between them. Per the germline V gene, CDR1 is SGDLS and CDR2 is YYNGEE. The CDR3 extends over 14 amino acids. This CDR3 reads CASSVEGGLSTIYF. The CDR3 coding sequence is TGTGCCAGCAGCGTAGAAGGCGGGCTGAGCACCATATATTTT.

CDR3 residues: CHAVTPSNEQFF. The CDR3 bases are TGCCATGCAGTTACCCCCTCCAATGAGCAGTTCTTC. The chain has TRBV29-1 and TRBJ2-1; D gene uncertain. This CDR3 has 12 residues. Germline V gene lookup returns CDR1 SQVTM and CDR2 ANQGSEA.

V usage is TRBV7-9 and J usage is TRBJ2-5, with TRBD2 as a possible D gene (6 bases). V gave up 5 bases and J gave up 2 bases, with 12 bases separating them. CDR1 and CDR2 from the germline V gene are SEHNR and FQNEAQ (reference sequence). The CDR3 consists of 14 residues. The CDR3 region has the DNA TGTGCCAGCAGCCCCTGGGACTTACAAGAGACCCAGTACTTC. Its translation: CASSPWDLQETQYF.